The source of this T cell receptor beta chain is a study of blood T cells in healthy people across ages. Overall study results and limits: The lack of PBMC sorting stopped any conclusive naive versus antigen-experienced comparison. Getting older went along with TCR beta diversity per million T cells dropping roughly linearly.

V was clipped by 2 bases and J by 3 bases; unmatched bases: 11. CDR1 and CDR2 from the germline V gene are SEHNR and FQNEAQ (reference sequence). This CDR3 spans 17 amino acids. Primed by a sample-barcoded 5' primer and a J-beta primer mix, a second PCR proceeded for roughly 6 to 12 cycles. Each cDNA molecule was tagged by a template-switch adaptor with 12 random nucleotides. Each CDR3 protein gets one entry after TCRdb re-called the 5' RACE reads with MiXCR. The sample has 1,100,000 or so distinct CDR3 sequences; over 35% are singletons. Concerning this clonotype itself: Its specificity is not known.

Material: blood. The rearrangement uses TRBV7-9 and TRBJ2-7, with 9 bases matching TRBD2. The sequence was obtained from a woman aged 55-69 years in good health. The CDR3 loop reads CASSLKSSASGNYEQYF. The CDR3, as DNA: TGTGCCAGCAGCTTAAAGTCTTCGGCTAGCGGGAACTACGAGCAGTACTTC.